This T cell receptor beta chain derives from a study of blood T cell repertoires in COVID-19. Study as a whole: Sample material is recorded as cDNA or gDNA derived from T cells, B-cell-depleted T cells, or PBMCs.

Across about 22 US areas, participants ranged in age from about 18 to 90 years. Allocation to cohorts depended on clinical history reported by the participants. Germline trimming cut 2 bases from V and 5 bases from J; bases unmatched to any gene: 5. Per the germline V gene, CDR1 is SGHKS and CDR2 is YYEKEE (reference sequence). The CDR3 spans 14 residues. TCRdb's table, derived via immunoSEQ multiplex PCR, lists solely in-frame clones and lacks some. The sample lists about 300,000 clones, about 85% seen once, with 2% to 3% in the top ten. This clonotype originated in a woman in her fifties or sixties who had recovered from COVID-19. Specimen: PBMCs or T cells enriched from blood (not recorded which). The V and J genes are TRBV5-5 and TRBJ2-5; TRBD1 agrees at 8 bases. Here the CDR3 reads CASSFRGPGETQYF. The CDR3 bases are TGTGCCAGCAGCTTCAGGGGGCCCGGGGAGACCCAGTACTTC.